This T cell receptor (beta chain) was retrieved from a study of regulatory T cells in long-lasting Graves disease. Study results and limitations: Thyroid tissue went unexamined; only peripheral blood was analyzed.

Library construction for TCR beta used iRepertoire HTBI primers and Arm-PCR of CDR3 regions. TCRdb recomputed calls from the multiplex PCR reads with MiXCR, one row per CDR3 protein. The table lists roughly 420,000 distinct CDR3 sequences, 14% of them singletons, with approximately 15% in the top ten. On this clonotype: What it recognizes is unknown.

V was clipped by 3 bases and J by 3 bases, with 12 bases between them. This CDR3 is built from 16 residues. The germline CDR1 and CDR2 sequences are MNHGY and SVAAGI. Time point specified: newly diagnosed GD, antithyroid drugs for less than 3 months. Scientists built the TCR library using RNA that was extracted from PBMCs. Diagnosing Graves' disease relied on the American Thyroid Association guidelines. These data were likewise used in another study, on T cells in Graves' hyperthyroidism and ophthalmopathy. That report adds: HTBI primers were used for first-round RT-PCR of the TCR CDR3.

The specimen comprised peripheral blood mononuclear cells (PBMCs), sampled at new diagnosis, from a patient treated with antithyroid drugs. The TCR sequence derives from a woman between 50 and 59 years old with Graves disease. The genes are TRBV6-9 and TRBJ2-6; D is unclear. In DNA, the CDR3 is TGTGCCAGCAGTTACTCCCAATTTGGTGGGGCCAACGTCCTGACTTTC. It specifies CASSYSQFGGANVLTF.